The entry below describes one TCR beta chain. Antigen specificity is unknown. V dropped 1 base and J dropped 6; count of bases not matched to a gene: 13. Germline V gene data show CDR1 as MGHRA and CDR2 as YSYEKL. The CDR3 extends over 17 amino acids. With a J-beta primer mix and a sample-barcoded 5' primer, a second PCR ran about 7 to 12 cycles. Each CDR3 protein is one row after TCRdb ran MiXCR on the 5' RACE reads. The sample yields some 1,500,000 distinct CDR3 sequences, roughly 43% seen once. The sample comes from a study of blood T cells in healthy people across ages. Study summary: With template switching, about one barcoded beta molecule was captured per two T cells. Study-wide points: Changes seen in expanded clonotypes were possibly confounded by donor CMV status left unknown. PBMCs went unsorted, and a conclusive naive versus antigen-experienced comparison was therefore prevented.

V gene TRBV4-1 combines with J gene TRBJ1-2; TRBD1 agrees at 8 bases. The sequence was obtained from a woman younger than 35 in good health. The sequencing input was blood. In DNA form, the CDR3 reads TGCGCCAGCAGCCAAGGGGGCAGGGGGCGAAGTCTCCATGGCTACACCTTC. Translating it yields CASSQGGRGRSLHGYTF.